A single sample gave rise to the 24 T cell receptor beta chains below, sequenced in a study of Ad26.COV2.S vaccination and SARS-CoV-2 variants. Method: immunoSEQ multiplex PCR; TCRdb's copy keeps in-frame clones and lacks some. The sample consists of 440,000 or so clones, 80% to 90% of them appearing once. Treatment in this sample: roughly 20 received Ad26.COV2.S at low or high dose, single or two shots; roughly 5 received placebo; per-sample allocation not given. Repertoires come from day 63 after the first vaccine or placebo injection. The material was peripheral blood, obtained in a trial of Ad26.COV2.S vaccine versus placebo. These receptors all come from a person aged 18-60 years who received the Ad26.COV2.S COVID-19 vaccine or a placebo.

The rearrangement joins TRBV3-1 (or the pseudogene TRBV3-2) to TRBJ2-5; no clear D. The V and J ends lost 2 bases and 7 bases respectively, with 8 bases between them. The CDR3 sequence is 12 residues long. The germline V gene has CDR1 LGHDT and CDR2 YNNKEL (reference sequence). The CDR3 is CASSQSVGTQYF. The CDR3 bases are TGTGCCAGCAGCCAATCAGTGGGGACCCAGTACTTC.

The chain joins TRBV5-5 to TRBJ1-1; D might be TRBD1 (5 bases). CDR3 size: 15 residues. Trimming cost V 0 bases and J 3 bases, with 12 bases left between them. Germline V gene lookup returns CDR1 SGHKS and CDR2 YYEKEE (reference sequence). CDR3 coding DNA: TGTGCCAGCAGCTTGGCCGGGGGAACGGACACTGAAGCTTTCTTT. Translation: CASSLAGGTDTEAFF.

The V and J genes are TRBV4-2 and TRBJ2-7; 7 bases align to TRBD2. V gave up 1 base and J gave up 5 bases; unmatched junction bases: 5. Germline-derived CDR1 and CDR2 are LGHNA and YNFKEQ. This CDR3 region has 14 residues. The CDR3 sequence is CASSQALAAHEQYF. CDR3 sequence (DNA): TGTGCCAGCAGCCAAGCCCTAGCGGCTCACGAGCAGTACTTC.

This clone has only one observation. The V and J genes are TRBV9 and TRBJ2-5, with D maybe TRBD1 (5 bases). CDR1 is SGDLS, CDR2 YYNGEE, per germline. Trimming took 0 bases from V and 5 from J, leaving 11 bases between them. The CDR3 is made up of 14 amino acids. CDR3 protein: CASSVGQGGETQYF. The CDR3 DNA follows: TGTGCCAGCAGCGTAGGGCAGGGCGGCGAGACCCAGTACTTC.

The chain combines TRBV29-1 with TRBJ2-5, with 12 bases fitting TRBD2. V lost 7 bases, J lost 2 bases, and 11 bases stayed unmatched. Germline CDR1 SQVTM, CDR2 ANQGSEA. This CDR3 has 16 residues. CDR3 nucleotides: TGCAGCGCCCGAAAAGGGACTAGCGGGCAACAAGAGACCCAGTACTTC. Translated, it gives CSARKGTSGQQETQYF.

The genes are TRBV4-3 and TRBJ1-4, with D hard to call. V was shortened by 4 bases and J by 4 bases, with 13 bases between the two germline ends. The CDR3 is 15 amino acids. Germline CDR1 LGHNA, CDR2 YSLEER. CDR3 bases: TGCGCCAGCAGCCGTCTTAGGGATTTTAATGAAAAACTGTTTTTT. This translates into CASSRLRDFNEKLFF.

This clone was observed once. The V and J genes are TRBV5-1 and TRBJ2-7; 8 bases are shared with TRBD2. The V and J ends lost 6 bases and 4 bases, in that order; junction bases with no gene match: 9. This CDR3 comprises 14 residues. Looked up from germline, CDR1 is SGHRS and CDR2 is YFSETQ. The CDR3 loop is CASTPSGSVYEQYF. The DNA of the CDR3 is TGCGCCAGCACCCCGAGCGGGAGTGTTTACGAGCAGTACTTC.

The gene calls are TRBV6-5 and TRBJ2-7; TRBD2 aligns across 9 bases. Germline V gene data show CDR1 as MNHEY and CDR2 as SVGAGI. This CDR3 is built from 15 residues. With V trimmed by 6 bases and J by 4 bases, 10 bases remained unmatched. In DNA, the CDR3 is TGTGCCAGCAGCCGGGACTCTAGCGGGGTTTACGAGCAGTACTTC. As protein: CASSRDSSGVYEQYF.

V and J are TRBV2 and TRBJ1-1, with D possibly matching TRBD1 (5 bases). The CDR3 runs to 14 residues. CDR1 and CDR2 from the germline V gene are SNHLY and FYNNEI. V was pared by 0 bases and J by 8 bases, with 13 bases between. The CDR3 region is CASSEAQGRGEAFF. DNA of the CDR3: TGTGCCAGCAGTGAAGCGCAAGGGCGGGGCGAAGCTTTCTTT.

The chain carries TRBV3-1 (or the pseudogene TRBV3-2) and TRBJ2-1; D call uncertain. CDR1 and CDR2 from the germline V gene are LGHDT and YNNKEL (reference sequence). V lost 6 bases and J 1 base, leaving 13 bases between the germline ends. The CDR3 sequence is 15 residues long. Written as DNA, the CDR3 is TGTGCCAGCAGGCAAAGCTTACTATCCTACAATGAGCAGTTCTTC. Translated: CASRQSLLSYNEQFF.

The rearrangement joins TRBV27 to TRBJ2-7; TRBD2 matches at 7 bases. J gave up 3 bases and V 6 bases, and 11 bases lay outside the gene matches. Germline lookup yields CDR1 MNHEY and CDR2 SMNVEV (reference sequence). The CDR3 is 15 residues long. This chain's CDR3 is CASSSLSGQVYEQYF. CDR3 DNA sequence: TGTGCCAGCAGCTCCCTTAGCGGGCAGGTCTACGAGCAGTACTTC.

The chain joins TRBV2 to TRBJ1-2; D unclear. The CDR3 covers 12 residues. V dropped 4 bases and J dropped 6 bases, with 9 bases sitting between them. Germline CDR1 is SNHLY and CDR2 is FYNNEI. In nucleotides, the CDR3 is TGTGCCAGCAGTGGGGGTTGGAATGGCTACACCTTC. This translates into CASSGGWNGYTF.

The CDR3 sequence: CASSERRRQNTEAFF. The CDR3, as DNA: TGTGCCAGCAGTGAACGCCGGCGGCAGAACACTGAAGCTTTCTTT. This chain joins TRBV6-1 and TRBJ1-1; no reliable D call. CDR1 is MNHNS and CDR2 is SASEGT in the germline V gene. The CDR3 extends over 15 amino acids. The ends were cut back, 2 bases at V and 1 base at J, with 11 bases in the middle.

In regard to this clone: Within the sample, other DNA sequences also encode this same CDR3. The rearrangement joins TRBV19 to TRBJ1-1; D gene ambiguous. This CDR3 has 12 amino acids. CDR1 is LNHDA and CDR2 is SQIVND in the germline V gene (reference sequence). V was cut by 1 base and J by 7 bases, with 7 bases left in between. DNA of the CDR3: TGTGCCAGTAGTATAGGTGGGAGTGAAGCTTTCTTT. It translates to CASSIGGSEAFF.

The rearrangement links TRBV7-8 to TRBJ1-4; 8 bases agree with TRBD1. V was pared by 5 bases and J by 0 bases, with 11 bases of the junction left unmatched. The CDR3 consists of 18 residues. CDR1 SGHVS and CDR2 FQNEAQ come from the germline V gene. The CDR3: CASSGGGGQAATNEKLFF. CDR3 DNA sequence: TGTGCCAGCAGCGGGGGTGGGGGACAGGCCGCAACTAATGAAAAACTGTTTTTT. The full variable domain, with the rest looked up from reference TRBV7-8 and TRBJ1-4, is GAGVSQSPRYKVAKRGQDVALRCDPISGHVSLFWYQQALGQGPEFLTYFQNEAQLDKSGLPSDRFFAERPEGSVSTLKIQRTQQEDSAVYLCASSGGGGQAATNEKLFFGSGTQLSVL.

The chain links TRBV7-2 to TRBJ1-6; D unclear. This CDR3 has 16 amino acids. The germline V gene encodes CDR1 SGHTA and CDR2 FQGNSA. V lost 1 base, J lost 11 bases, and 18 bases lay in between. CDR3 loop: CASSLESAPIGPPLHF. DNA of the CDR3: TGTGCCAGCAGCTTAGAGTCAGCCCCGATCGGGCCACCCCTCCACTTT. The full variable domain, rest sourced from reference TRBV7-2 and TRBJ1-6, is GAGVSQSPSNKVTEKGKDVELRCDPISGHTALYWYRQSLGQGLEFLIYFQGNSAPDKSGLPSDRFSAERTGGSVSTLTIQRTQQEDSAVYLCASSLESAPIGPPLHFGNGTRLTVT.

The chain employs TRBV28 and TRBJ2-7; 8 bases map to TRBD2. V lost 3 bases and J lost 6; bases outside the gene matches: 13. Germline V gene lookup returns CDR1 MDHEN and CDR2 SYDVKM. The CDR3 covers 16 residues. The CDR3 DNA reads as TGTGCCAGCAGTTTCGGGGGGGGACGGCGGAGACTCGAGCAGTACTTC. Amino acid sequence: CASSFGGGRRRLEQYF.

V gene TRBV5-6 combines with J gene TRBJ2-2; D gene unclear. This CDR3 has 12 amino acids. The V and J ends lost 0 bases and 9 bases respectively, with 6 bases between them. Per germline, CDR1 SGHDT and CDR2 YYEEEE. DNA for the CDR3: TGTGCCAGCAGCTTGGGGAGCCGGGAGCTGTTTTTT. As protein: CASSLGSRELFF.

V usage is TRBV6-5 and J usage is TRBJ1-2, with D possibly matching TRBD1 (5 bases). From germline, CDR1 is MNHEY and CDR2 SVGAGI. V gave up 0 bases and J gave up 9 bases, with 11 bases separating them. The CDR3 runs 13 residues. The CDR3 DNA follows: TGTGCCAGCAGTTACTCCCAGGGTTCTCGCTACACCTTC. Its translation: CASSYSQGSRYTF.

V and J are TRBV6-2 or TRBV6-3 and TRBJ2-7, with a possible D match to TRBD2 (6 bases). CDR1 is MNHEY, CDR2 SVGEGT, per germline. The CDR3 totals 17 residues. Deletions cut 2 bases from V and 2 bases from J, with 19 bases between. CDR3 DNA sequence: TGTGCCAGCAGTTACCAACCGACTAGGTTCCCGGCCTACGAGCAGTACTTC. Residues: CASSYQPTRFPAYEQYF.

The chain joins TRBV18 to TRBJ2-5; TRBD2 matches at 7 bases. This CDR3 spans 18 amino acids. Germline CDR1 reads KGHSH; CDR2 reads LQKENI. V lost 0 bases, J lost 1 base, and 11 bases stayed unmatched. The CDR3 loop reads CASSPPLLGRGVQETQYF. Here the CDR3 DNA reads TGTGCCAGCTCACCACCTTTGCTTGGCCGGGGGGTCCAAGAGACCCAGTACTTC.

V usage is TRBV2 and J usage is TRBJ2-4; D is perhaps TRBD1 (6 bases). Germline V lookup: CDR1 SNHLY, CDR2 FYNNEI. V dropped 4 bases and J dropped 1 base, with 11 bases sitting between them. The CDR3 contains 15 residues. CDR3 DNA sequence: TGTGCCAGCAGTGGCAGGACAGATGCCAAAAACATTCAGTACTTC. It translates to CASSGRTDAKNIQYF.

This chain uses TRBV19 with TRBJ2-7; the D gene is possibly TRBD1 (6 bases). The CDR3 runs 15 residues. Germline loops: CDR1 LNHDA, CDR2 SQIVND (reference sequence). V lost 6 bases and J 2 bases, leaving 17 bases between the germline ends. This chain's CDR3 is CASRLIGGQTYEQYF. The DNA for the CDR3 is TGTGCCAGTAGGCTTATTGGAGGACAGACCTACGAGCAGTACTTC.

This chain uses TRBV4-3 with TRBJ2-7; D remains ambiguous. With 0 bases removed from V and 0 bases from J, the gap between germline ends came to 9 bases. CDR1 is LGHNA, CDR2 YSLEER, per germline. CDR3 length: 15 amino acids. CDR3 sequence: CASSQDRISSYEQYF. CDR3 in DNA: TGCGCCAGCAGCCAAGATAGGATAAGCTCCTACGAGCAGTACTTC.